The 4 T cell receptor beta chains given below trace back to one sample, sequenced in a study of pediatric ulcerative colitis (dated by TCRdb to between 2018 and 2020). One to two pinch biopsies were taken from the rectum for research during colonoscopy. Library generation was performed with the immunoSEQ multiplex PCR assay. TCRdb retrieved this table from immuneACCESS and kept in-frame rearrangements only. Not all clones are present; in checked studies, unresolved V genes account for under half, and no reason is known for the remainder. Counted in this sample were 40,000 to 60,000 clones; under 80% of them appeared once. In total, the top ten clones hold around 3.8% of the sample. The specimen was gut tissue. These receptors originate from a girl aged 5 to 17 with moderate ulcerative colitis.

The chain is built from TRBV4-3 and TRBJ2-2; D is ambiguous. The CDR3 contains 15 residues. Trimming removed 0 bases at V and 7 bases at J, with 12 bases between. Germline loops: CDR1 LGHNA, CDR2 YSLEER. CDR3 sequence reads: CASSQDPYADGELFF. The CDR3 nucleotides read TGCGCCAGCAGCCAAGACCCCTATGCCGACGGGGAGCTGTTTTTT.

The chain combines TRBV5-4 with TRBJ2-1; no reliable D call. Per germline, CDR1 SGHNT and CDR2 YYREEE (reference sequence). V lost 0 bases, J lost 5 bases, and 15 bases lay in between. The CDR3 covers 16 residues. CDR3 residues: CASSLGRPGNNNEQFF. The CDR3 DNA sequence: TGTGCCAGCAGCTTGGGACGGCCAGGCAACAACAATGAGCAGTTCTTC.

In its sample, this clone was seen a few times. This sequence joins TRBV18 and TRBJ1-5, with D perhaps matching TRBD1 (6 bases). The germline V and J ends were trimmed by 4 bases and 7 bases, with 17 bases remaining between them. CDR3 length: 15 amino acids. CDR1 is KGHSH and CDR2 is LQKENI in the germline V gene. The CDR3 coding sequence is TGTGCCAGCTCACTCTCCGGACAGCCCGGGCAGCCCCAGCATTTT. It encodes CASSLSGQPGQPQHF. Complete variable domain (other parts from reference TRBV18 and TRBJ1-5): NAGVMQNPRHLVRRRGQEARLRCSPMKGHSHVYWYRQLPEEGLKFMVYLQKENIIDESGMPKERFSAEFPKEGPSILRIQQVVRGDSAAYFCASSLSGQPGQPQHFGDGTRLSIL.

The V gene is TRBV5-1, the J gene TRBJ2-1; a possible D gene is TRBD1 (6 bases). The V gene's germline CDR1 is SGHRS and CDR2 YFSETQ. Trimming removed 2 bases from V and 2 bases from J, with 8 bases in between. This CDR3 spans 14 amino acids. CDR3 sequence (DNA): TGCGCCAGCAGCTTAACAGGGACCTACAATGAGCAGTTCTTC. It specifies CASSLTGTYNEQFF. Full variable domain (rest looked up from reference TRBV5-1 and TRBJ2-1): KAGVTQTPRYLIKTRGQQVTLSCSPISGHRSVSWYQQTPGQGLQFLFEYFSETQRNKGNFPGRFSGRQFSNSRSEMNVSTLELGDSALYLCASSLTGTYNEQFFGPGTRLTVL.